The T cell receptor (beta chain) under discussion was sequenced for a study of breast tumors, draining lymph nodes, adjacent tissues. Study-level points and caveats: That most tumor T cells come from lymph nodes remained unproven.

Worth noting for this clonotype: Its antigen is not identified.

This CDR3 has 16 residues. With 4 bases removed from V and 3 bases from J, the gap between germline ends came to 18 bases. Germline assignment: CDR1 LNHDA and CDR2 SQIVND (reference sequence). One entry per CDR3 protein, called by TCRdb with MiXCR from the multiplex PCR reads. The profile shows 25,000 or so distinct CDR3 sequences, less than 25% of them singletons. This TCR was sampled from a female donor with breast cancer. Some clones in this sample may be carry-over from other donors' samples. The genes are TRBV19 and TRBJ1-2, with D perhaps TRBD1 (5 bases). Sequencing was done on a sample of breast tumor tissue. Here the CDR3 DNA reads TGTGCCAGTAGTAAGATACGTCCGGGGACGGACTATGGCTACACCTTC. Its translation is CASSKIRPGTDYGYTF.